This T cell receptor (beta chain) was documented in a study of OX40 agonist ivuxolimab in advanced cancers. Only in-frame clones appear in the TCRdb table, and some are missing; sequencing was by immunoSEQ multiplex PCR. The sample shows approximately 80,000 clones, about 95% of them seen only once. CDR1 and CDR2 from the germline V gene are SEHNR and FQNEAQ (reference sequence). Trimming shortened V by 0 bases and J by 6 bases, and 6 bases separated the two germline ends. The CDR3 contains 13 residues. The sequences come from CD4+ or CD8+ T cells sorted from blood, collected in a trial of the OX40 agonist ivuxolimab. V usage is TRBV7-9 and J usage is TRBJ2-1, with D possibly being TRBD2 (5 bases). The sequence was obtained from an adult with an advanced solid tumor such as melanoma, head and neck, liver or kidney cancer. CDR3 region: CASSLAGGNEQFF. In DNA form, the CDR3 reads TGTGCCAGCAGCTTAGCTGGAGGCAATGAGCAGTTCTTC.